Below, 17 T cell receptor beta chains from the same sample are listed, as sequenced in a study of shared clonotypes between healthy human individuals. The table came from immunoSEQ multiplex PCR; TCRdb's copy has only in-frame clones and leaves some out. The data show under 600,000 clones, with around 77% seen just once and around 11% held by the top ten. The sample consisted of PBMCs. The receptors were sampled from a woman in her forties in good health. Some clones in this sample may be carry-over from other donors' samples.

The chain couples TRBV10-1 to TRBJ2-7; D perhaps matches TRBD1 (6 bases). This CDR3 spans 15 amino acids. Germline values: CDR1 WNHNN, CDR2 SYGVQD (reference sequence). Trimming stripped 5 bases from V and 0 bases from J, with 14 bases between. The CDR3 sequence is CASSKDTGSSYEQYF. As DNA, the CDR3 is TGCGCCAGCAGTAAGGATACAGGGAGCTCCTACGAGCAGTACTTC.

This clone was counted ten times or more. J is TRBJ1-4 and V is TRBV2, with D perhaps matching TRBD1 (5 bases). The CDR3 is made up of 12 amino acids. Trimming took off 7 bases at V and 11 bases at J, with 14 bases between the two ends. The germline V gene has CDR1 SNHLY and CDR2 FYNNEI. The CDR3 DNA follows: TGTGCCAGCACCAGGGAGGGGTTGAAACTGTTTTTT. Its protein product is CASTREGLKLFF.

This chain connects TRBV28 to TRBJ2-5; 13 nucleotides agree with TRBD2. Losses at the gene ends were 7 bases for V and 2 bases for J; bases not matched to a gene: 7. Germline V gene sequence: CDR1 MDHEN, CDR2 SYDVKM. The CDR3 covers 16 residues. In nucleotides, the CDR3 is TGTGCCAGCACCGTCCCGGGACTAGCGGGACAAGAGACCCAGTACTTC. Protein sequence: CASTVPGLAGQETQYF.

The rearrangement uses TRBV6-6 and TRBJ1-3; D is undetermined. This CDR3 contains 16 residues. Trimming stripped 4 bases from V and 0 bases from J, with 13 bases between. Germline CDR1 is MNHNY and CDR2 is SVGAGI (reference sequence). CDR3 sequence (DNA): TGTGCCAGCAGTTTGGGAGGGAGGAACTCTGGAAACACCATATATTTT. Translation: CASSLGGRNSGNTIYF.

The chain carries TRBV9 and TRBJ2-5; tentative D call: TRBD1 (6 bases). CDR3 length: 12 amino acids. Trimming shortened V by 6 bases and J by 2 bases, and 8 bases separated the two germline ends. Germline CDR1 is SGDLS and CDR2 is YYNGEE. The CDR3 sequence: CASIDRQETQYF. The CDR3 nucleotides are TGTGCCAGCATTGACAGGCAAGAGACCCAGTACTTC.

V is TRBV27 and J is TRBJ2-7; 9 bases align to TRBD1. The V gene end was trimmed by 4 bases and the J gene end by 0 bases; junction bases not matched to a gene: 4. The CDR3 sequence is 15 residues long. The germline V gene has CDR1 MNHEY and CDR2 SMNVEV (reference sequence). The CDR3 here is CASSYGQGISYEQYF. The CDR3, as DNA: TGTGCCAGCAGTTACGGACAGGGGATCTCCTACGAGCAGTACTTC.

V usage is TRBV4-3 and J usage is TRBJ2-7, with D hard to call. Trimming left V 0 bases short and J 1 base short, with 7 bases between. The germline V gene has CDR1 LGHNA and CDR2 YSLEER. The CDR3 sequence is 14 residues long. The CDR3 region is CASSQDWWSYEQYF. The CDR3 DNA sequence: TGCGCCAGCAGCCAAGATTGGTGGTCCTACGAGCAGTACTTC.

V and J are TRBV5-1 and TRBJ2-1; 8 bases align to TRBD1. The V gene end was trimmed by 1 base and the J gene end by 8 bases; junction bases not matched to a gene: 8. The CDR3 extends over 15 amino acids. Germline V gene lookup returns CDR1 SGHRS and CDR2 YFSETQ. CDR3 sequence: CASSLRGQGMYEQFF. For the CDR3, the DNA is TGCGCCAGCAGCTTGCGTGGACAGGGTATGTATGAGCAGTTCTTC.

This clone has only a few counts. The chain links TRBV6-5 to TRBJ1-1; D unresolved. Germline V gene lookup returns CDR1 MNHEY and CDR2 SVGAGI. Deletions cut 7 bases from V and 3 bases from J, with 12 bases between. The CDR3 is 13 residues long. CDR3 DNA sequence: TGTGCCAGCACAACCCCCTACCACACTGAAGCTTTCTTT. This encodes CASTTPYHTEAFF.

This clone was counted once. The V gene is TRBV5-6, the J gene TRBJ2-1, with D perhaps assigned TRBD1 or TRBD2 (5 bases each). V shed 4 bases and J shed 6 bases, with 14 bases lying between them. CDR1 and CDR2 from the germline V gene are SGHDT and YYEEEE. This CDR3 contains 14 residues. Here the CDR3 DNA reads TGTGCCAGCAGCAACCGGGACCGGGCCAATGAGCAGTTCTTC. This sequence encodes CASSNRDRANEQFF.

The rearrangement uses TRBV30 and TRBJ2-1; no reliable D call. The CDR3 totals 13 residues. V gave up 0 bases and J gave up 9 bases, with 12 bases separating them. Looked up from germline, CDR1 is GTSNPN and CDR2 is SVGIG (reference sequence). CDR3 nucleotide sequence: TGTGCCTGGAGTGTCTCACTAAATACTGAGCAGTTCTTC. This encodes CAWSVSLNTEQFF.

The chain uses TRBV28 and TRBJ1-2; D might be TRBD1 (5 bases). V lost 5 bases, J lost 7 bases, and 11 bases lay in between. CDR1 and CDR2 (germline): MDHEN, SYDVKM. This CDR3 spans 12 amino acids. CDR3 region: CASSQGFVGYTF. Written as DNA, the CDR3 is TGTGCCAGCAGTCAGGGTTTTGTTGGCTACACCTTC.

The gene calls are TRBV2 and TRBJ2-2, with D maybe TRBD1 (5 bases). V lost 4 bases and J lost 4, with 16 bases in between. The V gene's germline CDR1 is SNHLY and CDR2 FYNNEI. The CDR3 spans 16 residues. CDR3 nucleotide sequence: TGTGCCAGCAGTGGAAGTTTGAAAGGGGTCACCGGGGAGCTGTTTTTT. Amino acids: CASSGSLKGVTGELFF.

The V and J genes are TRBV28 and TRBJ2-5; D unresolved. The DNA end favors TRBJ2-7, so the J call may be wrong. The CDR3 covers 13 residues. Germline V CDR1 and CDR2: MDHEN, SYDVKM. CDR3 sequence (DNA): TGTGCCAGCAGTAACTTAGCAACCTACGAGCAGTACTTC. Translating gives CASSNLATYEQYF.

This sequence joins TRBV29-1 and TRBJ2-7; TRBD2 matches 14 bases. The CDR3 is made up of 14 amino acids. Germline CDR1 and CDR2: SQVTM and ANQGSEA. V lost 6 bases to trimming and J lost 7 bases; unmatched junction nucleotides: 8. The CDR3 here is CSVSRTSGRSEQYF. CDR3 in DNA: TGCAGCGTCTCCCGGACTAGCGGGAGGAGTGAGCAGTACTTC.

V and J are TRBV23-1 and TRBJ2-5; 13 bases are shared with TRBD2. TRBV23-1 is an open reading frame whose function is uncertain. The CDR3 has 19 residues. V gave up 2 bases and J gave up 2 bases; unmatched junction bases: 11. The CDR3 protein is CASSQGGTSGKVRQETQYF. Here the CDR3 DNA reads TGCGCCAGCAGTCAAGGGGGGACTAGCGGGAAGGTGAGGCAAGAGACCCAGTACTTC.

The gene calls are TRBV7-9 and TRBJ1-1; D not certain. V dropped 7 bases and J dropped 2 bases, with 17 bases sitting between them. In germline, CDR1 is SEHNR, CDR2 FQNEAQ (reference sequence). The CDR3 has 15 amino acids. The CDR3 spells CASTSGQSPNTEAFF. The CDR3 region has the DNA TGTGCCAGCACATCTGGGCAGTCCCCTAACACTGAAGCTTTCTTT.